Listed here is a single T cell receptor beta chain. This sample is drawn from a study of blood T cell repertoires in COVID-19. In the original analysis: Amplification of reference gene primers was used by the study to estimate nucleated cell counts. Profiling relied on immunoSEQ multiplex PCR, and the TCRdb table lists in-frame clones only, not all of them. The DNA gave D and trimming, while V, J and clone size come from that table. The table lists 30,000 to 40,000 clones, roughly 80% of them singletons. The material sequenced was peripheral blood. The source is a man aged 60 to 75 in a cohort sampled during active COVID-19.

The CDR3 region is CATSARGGTGPNEQFF. The CDR3 bases are TGTGCCACCAGTGCCAGAGGGGGGACAGGGCCCAATGAGCAGTTCTTC. The rearrangement uses TRBV24-1 and TRBJ2-1, with TRBD1 matching over 9 bases. Germline V gene lookup returns CDR1 KGHDR and CDR2 SFDVKD. The CDR3 spans 16 residues. V shed 5 bases and J 6 bases; nucleotides not matched to a gene: 10.